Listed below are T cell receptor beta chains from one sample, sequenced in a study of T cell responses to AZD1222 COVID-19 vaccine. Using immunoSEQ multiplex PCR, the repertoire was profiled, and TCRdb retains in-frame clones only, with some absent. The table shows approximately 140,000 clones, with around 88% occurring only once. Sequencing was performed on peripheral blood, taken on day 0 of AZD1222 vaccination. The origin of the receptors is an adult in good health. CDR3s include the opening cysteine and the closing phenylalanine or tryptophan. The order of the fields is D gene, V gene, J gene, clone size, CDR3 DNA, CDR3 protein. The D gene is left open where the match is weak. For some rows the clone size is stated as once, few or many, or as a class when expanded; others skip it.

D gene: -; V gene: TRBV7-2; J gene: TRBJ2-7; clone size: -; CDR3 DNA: TGTGCCAGCAGCCCCTCCTTAACCACCTACGAGCAGTACTTC; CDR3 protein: CASSPSLTTYEQYF
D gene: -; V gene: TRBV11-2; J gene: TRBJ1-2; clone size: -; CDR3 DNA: TGTGCCAGCAGCGCCACAGATAACTTCTATGGCTACACCTTC; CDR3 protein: CASSATDNFYGYTF
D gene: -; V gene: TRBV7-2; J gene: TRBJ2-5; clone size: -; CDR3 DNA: TGTGCCAGCAGCTTATTCAGGGAAGAGACCCAGTACTTC; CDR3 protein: CASSLFREETQYF
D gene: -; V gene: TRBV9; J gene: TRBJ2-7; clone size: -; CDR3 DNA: TGTGCCAGCAGCGAACAGGCCCAAGGAGCCTACGAGCAGTACTTC; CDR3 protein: CASSEQAQGAYEQYF
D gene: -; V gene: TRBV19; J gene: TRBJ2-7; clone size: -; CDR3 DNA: TGTGCCAGTAGGGATTCCTACGAGCAGTACTTC; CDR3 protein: CASRDSYEQYF
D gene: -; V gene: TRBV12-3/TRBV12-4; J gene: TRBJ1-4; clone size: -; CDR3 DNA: TGTGCCAGCAGTTTAGGGACCGGTATGCTGTTTTTT; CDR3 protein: CASSLGTGMLFF
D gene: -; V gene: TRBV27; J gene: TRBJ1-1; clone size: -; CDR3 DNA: TGTGCCAGCAGTTTACGGTCGGGGGGCGCGAGGGCTTTCTTT; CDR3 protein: CASSLRSGGARAFF
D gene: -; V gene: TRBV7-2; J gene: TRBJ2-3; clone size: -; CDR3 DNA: TGTGCCAGCAGCCCCGGACTGAGGCCAGATACGCAGTATTTT; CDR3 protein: CASSPGLRPDTQYF
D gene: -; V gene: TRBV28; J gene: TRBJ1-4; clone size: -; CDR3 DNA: TGTGCCAGCAGTGGCGACTCGGGAGGGGAAAAACTGTTTTTT; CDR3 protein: CASSGDSGGEKLFF
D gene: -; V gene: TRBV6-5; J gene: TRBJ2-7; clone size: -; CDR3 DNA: TGTGCCAGCAGACCCGGAGGGAGCTCCTACGAGCAGTACTTC; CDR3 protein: CASRPGGSSYEQYF
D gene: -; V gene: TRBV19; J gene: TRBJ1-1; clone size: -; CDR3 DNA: TGTGCCAGTAGTACGACCTGGACAGCCAACACTGAAGCTTTCTTT; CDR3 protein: CASSTTWTANTEAFF
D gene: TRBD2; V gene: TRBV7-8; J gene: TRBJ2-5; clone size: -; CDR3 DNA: TGTGCCAGCAGCTTAAGGGAGAGCGGGCGGGGGGGTCCCGCTGAGAAGACCCAGTACTTC; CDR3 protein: CASSLRESGRGGPAEKTQYF
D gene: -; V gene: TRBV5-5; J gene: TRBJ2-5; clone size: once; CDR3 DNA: TGTGCCAGCAGCCGAAGACCCGAGGTTGAGACCCAGTACTTC; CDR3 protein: CASSRRPEVETQYF
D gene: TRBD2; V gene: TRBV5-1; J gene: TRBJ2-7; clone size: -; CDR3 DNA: TGCGCCAGCAGCTGGATAGGACTAGCGGGCCCGGGGGAGCAGTACTTC; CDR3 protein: CASSWIGLAGPGEQYF
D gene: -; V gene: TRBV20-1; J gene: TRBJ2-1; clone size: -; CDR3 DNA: TGCAGTGCTAGAGGCCCAGGTGAGCAGTTCTTC; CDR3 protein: CSARGPGEQFF
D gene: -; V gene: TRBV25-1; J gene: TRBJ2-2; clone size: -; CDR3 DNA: TGTGCCACCAAGGACAGCGCGAACACCGGGGAGCTGTTTTTT; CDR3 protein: CATKDSANTGELFF
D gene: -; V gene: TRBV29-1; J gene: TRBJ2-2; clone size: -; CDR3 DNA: TGCAGCGTTGCGAGCTCTACAGGGCCCGGGGAGCTGTTTTTT; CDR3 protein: CSVASSTGPGELFF
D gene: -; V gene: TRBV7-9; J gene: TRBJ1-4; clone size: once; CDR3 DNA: TGTGCCAGCAGCCCCGGCCAGGGGAATGAAAAACTGTTTTTT; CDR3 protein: CASSPGQGNEKLFF
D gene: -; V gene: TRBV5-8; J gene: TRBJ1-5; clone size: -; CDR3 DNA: TGTGCCAGCAGCTCCGGCGGGGGCCCCAATCAGCCCCAGCATTTT; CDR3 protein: CASSSGGGPNQPQHF
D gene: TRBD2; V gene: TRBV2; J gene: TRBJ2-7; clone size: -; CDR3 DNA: TGTGCCAGCAGGGGCGGGGGACGGTACGAGCAGTACTTC; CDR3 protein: CASRGGGRYEQYF
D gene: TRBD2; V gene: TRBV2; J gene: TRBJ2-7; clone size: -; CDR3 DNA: TGTGCCAGCAAGCCGCCTAGCGGGGGGTACGAGCAGTACTTC; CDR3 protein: CASKPPSGGYEQYF
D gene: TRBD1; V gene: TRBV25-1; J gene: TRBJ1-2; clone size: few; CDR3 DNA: TGTGCCACCCGACAGGGGGACTATGGCTACACCTTC; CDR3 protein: CATRQGDYGYTF
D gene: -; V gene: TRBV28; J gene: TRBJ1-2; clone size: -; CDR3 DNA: TGTGCCAGCAGTTTAGGGGGGGGCTTAACGGGTGGCTACACCTTC; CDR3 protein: CASSLGGGLTGGYTF
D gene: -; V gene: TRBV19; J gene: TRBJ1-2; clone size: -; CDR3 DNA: TGTGCCAGTAGTGGGTTGGGGTCGGCGAACTATGGCTACACCTTC; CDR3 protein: CASSGLGSANYGYTF
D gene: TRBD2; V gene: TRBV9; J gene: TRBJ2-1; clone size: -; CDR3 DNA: TGTGCCAGCACCGGGACTAGCGGCTCCTACAATGAGCAGTTCTTC; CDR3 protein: CASTGTSGSYNEQFF
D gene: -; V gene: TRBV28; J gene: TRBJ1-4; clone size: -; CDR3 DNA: TGTGCCAGCAGTTTTATGGGCAGGCCCAAATTGGTTTTT; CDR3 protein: CASSFMGRPKLVF
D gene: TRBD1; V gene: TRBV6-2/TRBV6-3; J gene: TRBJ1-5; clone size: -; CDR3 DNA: TGTGCCAGCAGTTCTGGACAGGGTCTCCATCAGCCCCAGCATTTT; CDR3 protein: CASSSGQGLHQPQHF